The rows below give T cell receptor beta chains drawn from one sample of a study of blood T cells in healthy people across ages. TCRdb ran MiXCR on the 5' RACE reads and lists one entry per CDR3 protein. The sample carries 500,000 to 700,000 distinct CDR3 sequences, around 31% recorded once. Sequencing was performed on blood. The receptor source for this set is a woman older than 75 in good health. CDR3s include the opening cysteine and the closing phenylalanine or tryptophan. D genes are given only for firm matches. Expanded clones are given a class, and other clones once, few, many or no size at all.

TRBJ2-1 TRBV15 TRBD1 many CATSRGTGQGTYNEQFF TGTGCCACCAGCAGAGGAACAGGACAGGGGACCTACAATGAGCAGTTCTTC
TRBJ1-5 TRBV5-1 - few CASSWDGGNQPQHF TGCGCCAGCAGCTGGGATGGGGGTAATCAGCCCCAGCATTTT
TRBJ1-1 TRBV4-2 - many CASSQDLLQRRTEAFF TGTGCCAGCAGCCAAGATCTCTTACAGAGGCGAACTGAAGCTTTCTTT
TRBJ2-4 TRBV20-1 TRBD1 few CSARGQASTGLDKNIQYF TGCAGTGCTAGGGGACAGGCCAGTACCGGCCTGGACAAGAACATTCAGTACTTC
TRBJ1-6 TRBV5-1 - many CASSFEGLDSPLHF TGCGCCAGCAGCTTCGAGGGCTTGGATTCACCCCTCCACTTT
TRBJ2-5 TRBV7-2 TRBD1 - CASSISLGTGGLRYQETQYF TGTGCCAGCAGCATCAGTCTCGGGACAGGGGGCCTCAGGTACCAAGAGACCCAGTACTTC
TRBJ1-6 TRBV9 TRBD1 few CASSGTGDSYNSPLHF TGTGCCAGCAGCGGAACTGGGGACAGCTATAATTCACCCCTCCACTTT
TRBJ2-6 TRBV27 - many CASSLSGTGANVLTF TGTGCCAGCAGTTTATCAGGGACGGGGGCCAACGTCCTGACTTTC
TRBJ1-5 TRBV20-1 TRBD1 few CSARADRERSNQPQHF TGCAGTGCTAGAGCGGACAGGGAGAGGAGCAATCAGCCCCAGCATTTT
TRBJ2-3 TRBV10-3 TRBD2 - CAISETAASGRTDTQYF TGTGCCATCAGTGAGACGGCGGCTAGCGGACGCACAGATACGCAGTATTTT
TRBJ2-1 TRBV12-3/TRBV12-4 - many CASSFGQSYNEQFF TGTGCCAGCAGTTTTGGGCAGAGTTACAATGAGCAGTTCTTC
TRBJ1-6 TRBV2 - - CASSTEGVGNSPLHF TGTGCCAGCAGTACTGAAGGGGTCGGTAATTCACCCCTCCACTTT
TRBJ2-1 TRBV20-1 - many CSARDITGRGAYNEQFF TGCAGTGCTAGAGATATCACAGGTCGGGGGGCTTACAATGAGCAGTTCTTC
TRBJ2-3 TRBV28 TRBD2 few CASSWDGGTDTQYF TGTGCCAGCAGTTGGGACGGGGGGACAGATACGCAGTATTTT
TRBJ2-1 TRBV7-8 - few CASSSLGRAEQFF TGTGCCAGCAGCTCTCTAGGTAGGGCCGAGCAGTTCTTC
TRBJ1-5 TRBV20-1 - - CSAPGPGRSNQPQHF TGCAGTGCTCCCGGCCCCGGAAGGAGCAATCAGCCCCAGCATTTT
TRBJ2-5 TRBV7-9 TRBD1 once CASSLPLDRGEETQYF TGTGCCAGCAGCTTACCCTTAGACAGGGGAGAAGAGACCCAGTACTTC
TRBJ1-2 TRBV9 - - CASSLDRSGGYTF TGTGCCAGCAGTCTCGACAGGTCTGGTGGCTACACCTTC
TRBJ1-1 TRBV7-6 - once CASSLGQGRDTEAFF TGTGCCAGCAGCTTAGGTCAGGGTAGGGACACTGAAGCTTTCTTT
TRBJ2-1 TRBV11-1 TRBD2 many CASSPTSGGAKIHEQFF TGTGCCAGCAGCCCGACTAGCGGGGGGGCCAAGATTCATGAGCAGTTCTTC
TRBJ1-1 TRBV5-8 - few CASSSDSPGAFFGQGAFF -
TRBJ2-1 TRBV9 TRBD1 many CASSVVQGDEQFF TGTGCCAGCAGCGTGGTACAGGGGGATGAGCAGTTCTTC
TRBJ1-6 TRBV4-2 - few CASSQDNRGSPLHF TGTGCCAGCAGCCAAGATAATCGGGGGTCACCCCTCCACTTT
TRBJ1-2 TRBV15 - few CATSRGWGGDNKVDGYTF TGTGCCACCAGCAGGGGGTGGGGAGGAGATAATAAGGTCGATGGCTACACCTTC
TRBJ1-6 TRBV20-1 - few CSASRVGSPLHF TGCAGTGCTAGTAGGGTGGGATCACCCCTCCACTTT
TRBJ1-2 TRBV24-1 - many CATSEGYGYTF TGTGCCACCAGTGAAGGATATGGCTACACCTTC
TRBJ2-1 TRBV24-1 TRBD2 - CATSDSPSGGLQRFREQFF TGTGCCACCAGTGATTCGCCTAGCGGGGGGCTCCAAAGGTTCCGTGAGCAGTTCTTC
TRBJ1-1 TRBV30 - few CAWSSTGIRAFF TGTGCCTGGAGTTCCACAGGGATTCGAGCTTTCTTT